This TCR beta chain was sequenced for a study of blood T cell repertoires in COVID-19. The CDR3 spans 15 residues. The V and J ends lost 4 bases and 1 base, in that order; junction bases with no gene match: 5. CDR1 and CDR2 (germline): SNHLY, FYNNEI. Clones were sequenced by immunoSEQ multiplex PCR, and TCRdb holds only the in-frame ones, with some missing. The table has about 230,000 clones, 83% seen once. Sequences were obtained from peripheral blood. The receptor comes from a woman in her 30s with COVID-19, enrolled during active disease. The J gene is TRBJ2-5, the V gene TRBV2; 8 bases are shared with TRBD1. The CDR3 DNA follows: TGTGCCAGCAGTGGGGACAGGACCTTCCAAGAGACCCAGTACTTC. Its protein product is CASSGDRTFQETQYF.